This T cell receptor beta chain was recorded in a study of T-cell reconstitution after alpha-beta-depleted transplantation in children. The CDR3 has 11 residues. With 5 bases removed from V and 10 bases from J, the gap between germline ends came to 12 bases. Germline CDR1 SQVTM, CDR2 ANQGSEA. The TCRbeta library was prepared with unique molecular identifiers. TCRdb ran MiXCR on the PCR reads and lists one entry per CDR3 protein. Of approximately 200,000 distinct CDR3 sequences in the sample, 13% to 15% are singletons; the top ten hold roughly 13%. This clonotype has a count of ten or more. The chain employs TRBV29-1 and TRBJ2-1, with TRBD1 as a possible D gene (6 bases). This specimen was PBMCs from the stem cell graft donor, taken from the stem cell graft. This TCR was recovered from a human donor who donated a stem cell graft to a child with acute lymphoblastic leukemia. CDR3 amino acids: CSVRLGGEQFF. Written as DNA, the CDR3 is TGCAGCGTTCGGTTAGGGGGAGAGCAGTTCTTC.